These 25 T cell receptor beta chains originate from one sample sequenced in a study of beta chain features in type 1 diabetes. Study results and caveats: Within each of all four CD4+ subsets, Type 1 diabetes patients had TCRB CDR3s that were moderately but significantly shorter.

Antigens of these TCRs are unknown. Isolated RNA was reverse transcribed in full, so expressed TCRB transcripts were sequenced. TCRdb's table, derived via immunoSEQ multiplex PCR, lists solely in-frame clones and lacks some. The sample has 200,000 to 250,000 clones, approximately 14% seen once. Source material: naive CD4+ T cells from blood. The receptors come from a man younger than 40 with type 1 diabetes.

The chain uses TRBV7-8 and TRBJ2-7; perhaps TRBD1 as D (8 bases). The CDR3 covers 15 residues. V dropped 2 bases and J dropped 5 bases, with 16 bases sitting between them. Per the germline V gene, CDR1 is SGHVS and CDR2 is FQNEAQ. The CDR3 DNA sequence: TGTGCCAGCAGCTTATTCCAGGGGGCGGGGGACGAGCAGTACTTC. Residues: CASSLFQGAGDEQYF. Filled out from reference TRBV7-8 and TRBJ2-7, the complete variable domain reads GAGVSQSPRYKVAKRGQDVALRCDPISGHVSLFWYQQALGQGPEFLTYFQNEAQLDKSGLPSDRFFAERPEGSVSTLKIQRTQQEDSAVYLCASSLFQGAGDEQYFGPGTRLTVT.

The genes are TRBV19 and TRBJ1-2; 8 positions match TRBD1. V lost 5 bases to trimming and J lost 6 bases; unmatched junction nucleotides: 17. In germline, CDR1 is LNHDA, CDR2 SQIVND (reference sequence). There are 17 residues in the CDR3. Here the CDR3 DNA reads TGTGCCAGTAGTCAAGACCTAGGGGGACAGGTCCTCGATGGCTACACCTTC. Translating gives CASSQDLGGQVLDGYTF.

The rearrangement uses TRBV18 and TRBJ1-2, with D perhaps matching TRBD1 (5 bases). With 3 bases removed from V and 4 bases from J, the gap between germline ends came to 12 bases. The CDR3 runs to 14 residues. CDR1 KGHSH and CDR2 LQKENI come from the germline V gene. The DNA for the CDR3 is TGTGCCAGCTCACCTACCTCCGGGGGCTATGGCTACACCTTC. It yields the protein CASSPTSGGYGYTF.

V gene TRBV2 combines with J gene TRBJ2-7, with 7 bases identical to TRBD1. With 3 bases clipped from V and 6 bases from J, the junction kept 11 bases outside the gene matches. The CDR3 loop spans 15 amino acids. Germline CDR1 is SNHLY and CDR2 is FYNNEI. CDR3 residues: CASSDPRDRPAEQYF. The DNA of the CDR3 is TGTGCCAGCAGTGATCCCCGGGACAGACCCGCCGAGCAGTACTTC.

This clone was counted a few times. This chain uses TRBV5-1 with TRBJ2-3; weak D call: TRBD2 (5 bases). Per germline, CDR1 SGHRS and CDR2 YFSETQ. CDR3 length: 15 residues. With 0 bases removed from V and 6 bases from J, the gap between germline ends came to 14 bases. The CDR3 DNA reads as TGCGCCAGCAGCTTGGGGAGTAGCGTCGGGGATACGCAGTATTTT. Its protein is CASSLGSSVGDTQYF.

This clone was counted a few times. V usage is TRBV14 and J usage is TRBJ2-1; TRBD2 matches 9 bases. J was trimmed by 0 bases and V by 0 bases; bases with no gene match: 6. This CDR3 spans 18 amino acids. From germline, CDR1 is SGHDN and CDR2 FVKESK. The CDR3 loop is CASSQDLSGGLSYNEQFF. The CDR3 DNA reads as TGTGCCAGCAGCCAAGATCTAAGCGGGGGGCTCTCCTACAATGAGCAGTTCTTC.

This clone was observed a handful of times. The chain links TRBV30 to TRBJ2-4, with D tentatively TRBD2 (6 bases). Germline CDR1 and CDR2: GTSNPN and SVGIG (reference sequence). V gave up 0 bases and J gave up 2 bases, with 8 bases separating them. The CDR3 is 14 amino acids. CDR3 residues: CAWSVGGSKNIQYF. Here the CDR3 DNA reads TGTGCCTGGAGTGTGGGGGGATCCAAAAACATTCAGTACTTC.

This clone was recorded a few times. The chain uses TRBV30 and TRBJ1-1, with a weak D call TRBD1 (5 bases). The CDR3 sequence is 14 residues long. Germline-derived CDR1 and CDR2 are GTSNPN and SVGIG (reference sequence). V was trimmed by 3 bases and J by 1 base, leaving 12 bases between them. CDR3 DNA sequence: TGTGCCTGGAGCCCCACGGGGGGGAACACTGAAGCTTTCTTT. This codes for CAWSPTGGNTEAFF.

The chain joins TRBV11-2 to TRBJ2-7, with 7 bases that match TRBD2. CDR3 length: 15 amino acids. Germline assignment: CDR1 SGHAT and CDR2 FQNNGV. V lost 6 bases, J lost 2 bases, and 10 bases stayed unmatched. CDR3 residues: CASSSSSGAPYEQYF. The CDR3 bases are TGTGCCAGCAGTAGTTCGAGCGGGGCCCCCTACGAGCAGTACTTC.

CDR3 in DNA: TGTGCCAGCAGCGCAACTTTAACTCGGACAGGGGATAATGAGCAGTTCTTC. Translating gives CASSATLTRTGDNEQFF. The rearrangement joins TRBV11-2 to TRBJ2-1; 9 nucleotides match TRBD1. CDR1 and CDR2 from the germline V gene are SGHAT and FQNNGV. V lost 5 bases and J lost 7; bases outside the gene matches: 15. This CDR3 is 17 amino acids long.

V gene TRBV11-1 combines with J gene TRBJ2-3; 8 bases map to TRBD1. CDR1 is SGHAT, CDR2 FQDESV, per germline (reference sequence). The CDR3 is 15 residues long. Trimming cost V 3 bases and J 0 bases; bases outside gene matches: 2. The CDR3 sequence: CASSFRTGSTDTQYF. The CDR3, as DNA: TGTGCCAGCAGCTTTAGGACAGGGAGCACAGATACGCAGTATTTT. Full variable domain (outside the CDR3, taken from reference TRBV11-1 and TRBJ2-3): EAEVAQSPRYKITEKSQAVAFWCDPISGHATLYWYRQILGQGPELLVQFQDESVVDDSQLPKDRFSAERLKGVDSTLKIQPAELGDSAMYLCASSFRTGSTDTQYFGPGTRLTVL.

In this sample, this clone turned up a few times. The chain uses TRBV7-6 and TRBJ2-7; 7 bases line up with TRBD2. Per germline, CDR1 SGHVS and CDR2 FNYEAQ. V gave up 5 bases and J gave up 3 bases; unmatched junction bases: 10. This CDR3 has 15 residues. The chain's CDR3 is CASSPRTSDDYEQYF. The CDR3 coding sequence is TGTGCCAGCAGCCCGCGGACTAGTGATGACTACGAGCAGTACTTC.

This clone has a handful of counts. J is TRBJ1-2 and V is TRBV6-5, with 7 nucleotides matching TRBD1. Germline CDR1 and CDR2: MNHEY and SVGAGI. Germline trimming cut 8 bases from V and 0 bases from J; bases unmatched to any gene: 6. CDR3 length: 14 amino acids. The CDR3 spells CASGRTGANYGYTF. CDR3 bases: TGTGCCAGCGGTCGGACAGGAGCTAACTATGGCTACACCTTC.

The V and J genes are TRBV27 and TRBJ2-7; D remains ambiguous. Germline V gene sequence: CDR1 MNHEY, CDR2 SMNVEV (reference sequence). V lost 2 bases to trimming and J lost 9 bases, with 8 bases between them. CDR3 length: 11 residues. The CDR3 reads CASSLGSVQYF. CDR3 DNA: TGTGCCAGCAGTTTAGGCTCTGTGCAGTACTTC.

The chain joins TRBV23-1 to TRBJ1-1; D uncertain. TRBV23-1 is annotated as an ORF whose role is uncertain. The CDR3 covers 16 residues. V lost 4 bases, J lost 1 base, and 16 bases lay in between. CDR3 in DNA: TGCGCCAGCAGTCCGGCTCAGATAGCGAAGAACACTGAAGCTTTCTTT. It codes for CASSPAQIAKNTEAFF.

The rearrangement joins TRBV7-9 to TRBJ1-1, with unresolved D. Looked up from germline, CDR1 is SEHNR and CDR2 is FQNEAQ (reference sequence). Trimming cost V 4 bases and J 10 bases, with 13 bases left between them. The CDR3 has 12 residues. CDR3 loop: CASSWENGVAFF. The CDR3 DNA reads TGTGCCAGCAGCTGGGAGAACGGTGTAGCTTTCTTT. Using reference TRBV7-9 and TRBJ1-1 for the parts outside the CDR3, the full variable domain is DTGVSQNPRHKITKRGQNVTFRCDPISEHNRLYWYRQTLGQGPEFLTYFQNEAQLEKSRLLSDRFSAERPKGSFSTLEIQRTEQGDSAMYLCASSWENGVAFFGQGTRLTVV.

This clone was seen a few times. V usage is TRBV2 and J usage is TRBJ1-2; no clear D. The CDR3 is 13 residues long. The V gene lost 5 bases and the J gene lost 4 bases, with 11 bases spanning the gap. CDR1 and CDR2 from the germline V gene are SNHLY and FYNNEI. The CDR3 DNA reads as TGTGCCAGCAGTTCCACGGCGGGCTATGGCTACACCTTC. Translated, it gives CASSSTAGYGYTF.

The chain is built from TRBV7-9 and TRBJ2-7; 14 bases are shared with TRBD2. In germline, CDR1 is SEHNR, CDR2 FQNEAQ (reference sequence). The V segment lost 4 bases and the J segment 4 bases; nucleotides outside the gene matches: 6. The CDR3 runs 16 residues. CDR3 coding DNA: TGTGCCAGCAGCTCCGGGACTAGCGGGAGAACGTACGAGCAGTACTTC. Its translation: CASSSGTSGRTYEQYF.

The chain uses TRBV5-1 and TRBJ2-7; maybe TRBD1 (7 bases). The CDR3 is made up of 13 amino acids. Trimming cost V 4 bases and J 6 bases, with 14 bases left between them. From germline, CDR1 is SGHRS and CDR2 YFSETQ. The CDR3 nucleotides are TGCGCCAGCAGCCCCCAGGGGGGACCCGAGCAGTACTTC. Protein product: CASSPQGGPEQYF. Complete variable domain (other parts from reference TRBV5-1 and TRBJ2-7): KAGVTQTPRYLIKTRGQQVTLSCSPISGHRSVSWYQQTPGQGLQFLFEYFSETQRNKGNFPGRFSGRQFSNSRSEMNVSTLELGDSALYLCASSPQGGPEQYFGPGTRLTVT.

In its sample, this clone was seen a few times. The CDR3 region has the DNA TGTGCCACCAGCAGAGATGGGGGCCCAGAGACCCAGTACTTC. It translates to CATSRDGGPETQYF. The chain combines TRBV15 with TRBJ2-5, with D possibly being TRBD1 (6 bases). This CDR3 region has 14 residues. Deletions cut 0 bases from V and 4 bases from J, with 9 bases between. Germline V gene data show CDR1 as LNHNV and CDR2 as YYDKDF (reference sequence). Full variable domain (outside the CDR3, taken from reference TRBV15 and TRBJ2-5): DAMVIQNPRYQVTQFGKPVTLSCSQTLNHNVMYWYQQKSSQAPKLLFHYYDKDFNNEADTPDNFQSRRPNTSFCFLDIRSPGLGDTAMYLCATSRDGGPETQYFGPGTRLLVL.

This clone was observed a few times. V and J are TRBV10-3 and TRBJ2-5; 9 bases align to TRBD2. The CDR3 has 15 residues. Germline V CDR1 and CDR2: ENHRY, SYGVKD. J lost 3 bases, V lost 2 bases, and 4 bases had no gene match. The CDR3 coding sequence is TGTGCCATCAGTGAGAATCTAGCGGGGAAAGAGACCCAGTACTTC. This gives the protein CAISENLAGKETQYF.

This chain links TRBV7-9 with TRBJ2-3; 9 bases match TRBD1. Germline trimming cut 5 bases from V and 3 bases from J; bases unmatched to any gene: 6. Per the germline V gene, CDR1 is SEHNR and CDR2 is FQNEAQ (reference sequence). The CDR3 is made up of 15 amino acids. The CDR3 DNA reads as TGTGCCAGCAGCCCACAGGGGGCGCCGACAGATACGCAGTATTTT. This codes for CASSPQGAPTDTQYF.

This clone was observed a few times. The chain joins TRBV27 to TRBJ1-2, with a weak D call TRBD1 (5 bases). This CDR3 has 14 amino acids. Per the germline V gene, CDR1 is MNHEY and CDR2 is SMNVEV (reference sequence). V was clipped by 6 bases and J by 4 bases, with 15 bases between them. The CDR3 spells CASSPSGGSYGYTF. In DNA, the CDR3 is TGTGCCAGCAGCCCTTCGGGGGGTAGCTATGGCTACACCTTC.

The rearrangement joins TRBV5-1 to TRBJ2-2, with 12 bases matching TRBD2. The germline V gene has CDR1 SGHRS and CDR2 YFSETQ. V shed 0 bases, J shed 6 bases, and the junction held 6 bases outside the gene matches. The CDR3 is made up of 17 amino acids. This CDR3 is CASSLVLAGGPPGELFF. The DNA for the CDR3 is TGCGCCAGCAGCTTGGTTCTAGCGGGAGGGCCTCCCGGGGAGCTGTTTTTT.

This clone was seen a handful of times. This rearrangement joins TRBV10-3 to TRBJ2-5, with D perhaps TRBD2 (5 bases). CDR1 is ENHRY, CDR2 SYGVKD, per germline. The CDR3 extends over 10 amino acids. V lost 10 bases and J 5 bases, leaving 8 bases between the germline ends. CDR3 region: CASGWETQYF. The CDR3 region has the DNA TGTGCCAGCGGGTGGGAGACCCAGTACTTC.